This T cell receptor beta chain was profiled in a study of blood T cell repertoires in COVID-19. Background on the study: Samples taken during acute and convalescent COVID-19 were collected in the United States, Italy and Spain. Sample material is recorded as cDNA or gDNA derived from T cells, B-cell-depleted T cells, or PBMCs.

This clone was seen a few times. Original processing methods: Reference gene primer amplification gave nucleated cell count estimates. Generated by immunoSEQ multiplex PCR, the TCRdb table keeps only in-frame clones and is missing some. V and J calls and clone size are copied from that table; D and trimming were computed from the DNA. The sample lists 45,000 to 60,000 clones, 70% to 90% occurring once. J lost 2 bases, V lost 3 bases, and 4 bases had no gene match. This CDR3 has 14 amino acids. CDR1 SGHKS and CDR2 YYEKEE come from the germline V gene (reference sequence). The sample was peripheral blood. The rearrangement uses TRBV5-5 and TRBJ2-7, with TRBD2 identical over 8 bases. This TCR was recovered from a man aged 70 or older with active COVID-19. The CDR3 DNA reads as TGTGCCAGCAGCTGGACGGGGGGGGCCTACGAGCAGTACTTC. This encodes CASSWTGGAYEQYF.